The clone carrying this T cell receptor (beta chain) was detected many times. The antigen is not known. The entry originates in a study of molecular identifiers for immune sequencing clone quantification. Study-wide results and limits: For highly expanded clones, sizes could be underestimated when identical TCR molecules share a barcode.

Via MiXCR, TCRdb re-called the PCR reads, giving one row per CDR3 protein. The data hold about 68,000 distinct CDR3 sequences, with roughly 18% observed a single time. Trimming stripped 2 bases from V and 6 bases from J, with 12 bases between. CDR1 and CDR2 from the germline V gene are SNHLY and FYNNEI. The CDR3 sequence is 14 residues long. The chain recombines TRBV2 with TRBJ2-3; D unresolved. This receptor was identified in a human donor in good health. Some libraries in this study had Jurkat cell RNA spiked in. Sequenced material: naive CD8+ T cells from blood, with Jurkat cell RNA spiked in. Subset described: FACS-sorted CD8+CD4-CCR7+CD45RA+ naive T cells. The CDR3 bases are TGTGCCAGCAGTGAACGTCAGGTTTTCGATACGCAGTATTTT. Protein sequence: CASSERQVFDTQYF.